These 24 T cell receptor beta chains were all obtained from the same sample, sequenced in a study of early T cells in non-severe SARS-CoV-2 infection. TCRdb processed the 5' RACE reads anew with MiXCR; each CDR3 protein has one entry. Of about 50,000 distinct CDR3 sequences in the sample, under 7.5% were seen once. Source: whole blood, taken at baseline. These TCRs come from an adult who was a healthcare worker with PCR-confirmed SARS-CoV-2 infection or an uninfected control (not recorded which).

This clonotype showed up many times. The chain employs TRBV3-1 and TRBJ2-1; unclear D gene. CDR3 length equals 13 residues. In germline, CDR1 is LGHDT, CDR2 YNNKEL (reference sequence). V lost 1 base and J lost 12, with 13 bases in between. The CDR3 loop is CASSQGGLAGQFF. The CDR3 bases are TGTGCCAGCAGCCAAGGGGGTCTGGCTGGGCAGTTCTTC.

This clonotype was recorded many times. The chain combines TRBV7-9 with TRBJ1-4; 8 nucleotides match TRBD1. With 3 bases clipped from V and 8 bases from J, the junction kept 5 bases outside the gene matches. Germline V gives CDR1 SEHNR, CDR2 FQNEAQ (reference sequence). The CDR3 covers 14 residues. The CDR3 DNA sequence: TGTGCCAGCAGCTTCAGGGGGCGGTCGGAAAAACTGTTTTTT. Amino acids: CASSFRGRSEKLFF.

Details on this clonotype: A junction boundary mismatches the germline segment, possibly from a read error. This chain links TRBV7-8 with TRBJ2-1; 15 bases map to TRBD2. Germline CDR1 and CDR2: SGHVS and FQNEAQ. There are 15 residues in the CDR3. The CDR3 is CVSSRGTSGRNEQFF. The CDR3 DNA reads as TGTGTCAGCAGCAGAGGGACTAGCGGGAGGAATGAGCAGTTCTTC. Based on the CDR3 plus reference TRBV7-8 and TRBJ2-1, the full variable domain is GAGVSQSPRYKVAKRGQDVALRCDPISGHVSLFWYQQALGQGPEFLTYFQNEAQLDKSGLPSDRFFAERPEGSVSTLKIQRTQQEDSAVYLCVSSRGTSGRNEQFFGPGTRLTVL.

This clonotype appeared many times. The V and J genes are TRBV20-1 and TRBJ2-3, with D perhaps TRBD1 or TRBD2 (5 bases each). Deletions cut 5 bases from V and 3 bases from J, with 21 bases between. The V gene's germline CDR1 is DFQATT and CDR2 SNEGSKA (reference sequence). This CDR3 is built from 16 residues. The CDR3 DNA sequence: TGCAGTGCTCCGAGGGGCCCGGGACGCGGTACAGATACGCAGTATTTT. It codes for CSAPRGPGRGTDTQYF.

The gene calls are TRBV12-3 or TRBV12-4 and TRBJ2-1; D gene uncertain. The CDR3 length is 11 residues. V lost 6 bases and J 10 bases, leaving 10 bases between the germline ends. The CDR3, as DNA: TGTGCCAGCAGATACCGGTCAGAGCAGTTCTTC. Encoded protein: CASRYRSEQFF.

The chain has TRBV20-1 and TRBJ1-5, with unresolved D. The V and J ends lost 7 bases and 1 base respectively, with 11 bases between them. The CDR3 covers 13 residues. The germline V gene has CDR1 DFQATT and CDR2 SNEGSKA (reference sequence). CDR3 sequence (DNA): TGCAGTGGCGTTAAGGGCAGCAATCAGCCCCAGCATTTT. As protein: CSGVKGSNQPQHF.

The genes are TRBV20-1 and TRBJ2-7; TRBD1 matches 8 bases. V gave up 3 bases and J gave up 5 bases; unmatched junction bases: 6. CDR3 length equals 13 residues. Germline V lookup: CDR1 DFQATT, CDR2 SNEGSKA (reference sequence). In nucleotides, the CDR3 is TGCAGTGCTAGCCGGGACAGGTTTAACGAGCAGTACTTC. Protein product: CSASRDRFNEQYF.

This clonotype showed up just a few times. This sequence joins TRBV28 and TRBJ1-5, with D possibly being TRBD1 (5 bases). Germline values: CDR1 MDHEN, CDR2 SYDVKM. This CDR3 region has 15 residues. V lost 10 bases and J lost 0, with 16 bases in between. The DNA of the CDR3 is TGTGCCAACGGGGCAGACGCCAATAGCAATCAGCCCCAGCATTTT. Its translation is CANGADANSNQPQHF.

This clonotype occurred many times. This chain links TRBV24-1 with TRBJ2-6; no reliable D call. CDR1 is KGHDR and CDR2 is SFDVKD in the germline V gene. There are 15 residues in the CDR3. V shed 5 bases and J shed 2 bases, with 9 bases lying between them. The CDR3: CATSGDAPGANVLTF. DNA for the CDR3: TGTGCCACCAGTGGAGACGCCCCTGGGGCCAACGTCCTGACTTTC.

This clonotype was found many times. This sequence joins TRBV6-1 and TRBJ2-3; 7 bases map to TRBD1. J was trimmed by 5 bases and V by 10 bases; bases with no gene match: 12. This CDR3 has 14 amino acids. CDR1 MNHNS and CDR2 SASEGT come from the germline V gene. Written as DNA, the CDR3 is TGTGCCACCAACTTCGACAGGGTCGGAGATACGCAGTATTTT. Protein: CATNFDRVGDTQYF.

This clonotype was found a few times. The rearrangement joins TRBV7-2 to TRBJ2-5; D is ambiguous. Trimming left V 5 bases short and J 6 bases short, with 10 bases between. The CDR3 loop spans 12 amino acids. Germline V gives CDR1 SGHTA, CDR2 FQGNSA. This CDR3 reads CASSQDFQTQYF. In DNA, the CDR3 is TGTGCCAGCAGCCAAGACTTTCAGACCCAGTACTTC.

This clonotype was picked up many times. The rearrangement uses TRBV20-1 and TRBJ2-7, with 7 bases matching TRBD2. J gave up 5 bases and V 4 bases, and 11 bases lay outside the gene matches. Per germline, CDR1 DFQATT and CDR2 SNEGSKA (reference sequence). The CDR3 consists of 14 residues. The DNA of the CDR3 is TGCAGTGCTACCCTCGGGCGGGAGCTCAACGAGCAGTACTTC. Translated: CSATLGRELNEQYF.

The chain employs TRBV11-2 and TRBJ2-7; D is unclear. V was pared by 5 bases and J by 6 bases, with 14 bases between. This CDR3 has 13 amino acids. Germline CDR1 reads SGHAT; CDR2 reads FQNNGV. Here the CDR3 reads CASSAAWAREQYF. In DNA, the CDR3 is TGTGCCAGCAGCGCAGCTTGGGCCCGCGAGCAGTACTTC.

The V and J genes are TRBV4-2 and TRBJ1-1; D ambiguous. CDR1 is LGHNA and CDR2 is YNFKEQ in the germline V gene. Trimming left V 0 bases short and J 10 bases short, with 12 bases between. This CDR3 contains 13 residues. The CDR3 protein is CASSQDLSRTAFF. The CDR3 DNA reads TGTGCCAGCAGCCAAGATCTAAGCAGAACAGCTTTCTTT.

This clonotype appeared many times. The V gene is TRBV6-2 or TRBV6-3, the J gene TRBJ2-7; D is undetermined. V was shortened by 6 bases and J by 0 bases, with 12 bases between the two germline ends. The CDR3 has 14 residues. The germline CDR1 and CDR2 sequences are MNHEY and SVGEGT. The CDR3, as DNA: TGTGCCAGCAGCCCCGGCGATTACTCCTACGAGCAGTACTTC. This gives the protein CASSPGDYSYEQYF.

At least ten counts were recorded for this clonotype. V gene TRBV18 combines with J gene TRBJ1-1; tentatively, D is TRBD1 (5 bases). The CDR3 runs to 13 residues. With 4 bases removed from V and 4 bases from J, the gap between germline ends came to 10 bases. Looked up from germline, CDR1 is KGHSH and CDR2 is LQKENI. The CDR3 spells CASSRNGGTEAFF. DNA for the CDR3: TGTGCCAGCTCACGAAACGGGGGCACTGAAGCTTTCTTT.

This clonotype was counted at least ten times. The CDR3 reads CASSSSSYNEQFF. CDR3 bases: TGTGCCAGCAGTTCGTCAAGCTACAATGAGCAGTTCTTC. The chain recombines TRBV6-2 or TRBV6-3 with TRBJ2-1, with unresolved D. V lost 4 bases to trimming and J lost 3 bases, with 7 bases between them. Germline lookup yields CDR1 MNHEY and CDR2 SVGEGT. This CDR3 is 13 amino acids long.

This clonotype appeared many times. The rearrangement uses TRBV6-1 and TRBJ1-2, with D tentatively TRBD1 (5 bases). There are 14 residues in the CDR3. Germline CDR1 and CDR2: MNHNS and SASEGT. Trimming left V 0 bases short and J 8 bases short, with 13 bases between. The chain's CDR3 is CASSEAGPGGGYTF. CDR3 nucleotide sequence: TGTGCCAGCAGTGAAGCGGGGCCTGGAGGAGGCTACACCTTC.

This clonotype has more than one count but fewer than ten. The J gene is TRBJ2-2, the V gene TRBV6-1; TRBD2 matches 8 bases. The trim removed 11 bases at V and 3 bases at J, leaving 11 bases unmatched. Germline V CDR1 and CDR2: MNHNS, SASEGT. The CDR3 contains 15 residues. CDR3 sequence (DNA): TGTGCCGGATCAGCGGGAGAGGATTACACCGGGGAGCTGTTTTTT. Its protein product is CAGSAGEDYTGELFF.

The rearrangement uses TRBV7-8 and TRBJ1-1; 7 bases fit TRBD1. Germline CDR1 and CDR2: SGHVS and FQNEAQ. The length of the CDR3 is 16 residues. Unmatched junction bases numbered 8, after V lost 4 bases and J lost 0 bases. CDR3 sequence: CASSSLGGQMNTEAFF. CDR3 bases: TGTGCCAGCAGCTCCCTGGGGGGACAGATGAACACTGAAGCTTTCTTT.

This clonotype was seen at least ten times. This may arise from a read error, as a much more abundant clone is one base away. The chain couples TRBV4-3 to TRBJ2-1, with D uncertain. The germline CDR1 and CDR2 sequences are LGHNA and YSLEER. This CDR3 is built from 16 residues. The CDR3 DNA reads TGCGCCAGCAACCAACTCACAGACTGGATGTCACGTGAGCAGTTCTTC. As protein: CASNQLTDWMSREQFF.

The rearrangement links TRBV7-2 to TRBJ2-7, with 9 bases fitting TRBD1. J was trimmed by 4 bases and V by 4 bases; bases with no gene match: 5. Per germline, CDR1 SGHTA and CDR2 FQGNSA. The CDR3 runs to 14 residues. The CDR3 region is CASSSRDRVYEQYF. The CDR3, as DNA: TGTGCCAGCAGCTCCCGGGACAGGGTTTACGAGCAGTACTTC.

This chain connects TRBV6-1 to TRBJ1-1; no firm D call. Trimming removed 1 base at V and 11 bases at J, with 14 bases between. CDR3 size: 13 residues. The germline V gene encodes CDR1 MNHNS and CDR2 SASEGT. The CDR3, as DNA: TGTGCCAGCAGTGAAGAGGTCCGAAAAGTGGCTTTCTTT. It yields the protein CASSEEVRKVAFF.

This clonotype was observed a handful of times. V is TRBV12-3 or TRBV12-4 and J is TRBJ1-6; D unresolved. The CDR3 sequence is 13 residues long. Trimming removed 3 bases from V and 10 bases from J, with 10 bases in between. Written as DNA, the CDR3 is TGTGCCAGCAGTTTGGTACCAGGATCACCCCTCCACTTT. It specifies CASSLVPGSPLHF.